This TCR beta chain was recorded in a study of memory B cells and T cells in multiple sclerosis. Regarding the study as a whole: Normalization was needed because clone-set size differences affected shared clonotype counts.

Measured with immunoSEQ multiplex PCR; TCRdb has only the in-frame clones, and not every one. The sample holds 30,000 to 40,000 clones, 86% seen once. Stimulus-free culture yielded autoproliferating CFSE-dim and non-proliferating CFSE-high T cells, each sequenced separately. Pooled replicate wells came from some 5x10^7 CFSE-labeled PBMCs cultured about seven days without stimulus. PBMCs were labeled with 0.5 to 0.65 uM CFSE and cultured without exogenous stimuli. The germline V gene has CDR1 SGDLS and CDR2 YYNGEE. The CDR3 spans 16 residues. Trimming removed 0 bases from V and 4 bases from J; junction bases left unmatched: 7. To note about this clone: The antigen is not known.

This chain uses TRBV9 with TRBJ2-1; TRBD2 matches at 7 bases. Sample: PBMCs from blood kept in culture. The clonotype comes from a human donor with multiple sclerosis. This CDR3 is CASSVAIAGIYNEQFF. Here the CDR3 DNA reads TGTGCCAGCAGCGTAGCTATAGCGGGTATATACAATGAGCAGTTCTTC.